This T cell receptor beta chain was captured by sequencing in a study of early T cells in non-severe SARS-CoV-2 infection. Study-level background: With bulk RNA from unsorted whole blood as input, sequencing yielded unpaired chains.

Findings of the study overall: Clonotype matching in VDJdb favored anti-spike CD8 responses and did not capture private and CD4 specificities.

As to this clonotype: Its specificity is unknown. A much more abundant neighbour one base away suggests this may be a read error.

Individual cDNA molecules carried attached unique molecular identifiers. TCRdb processed the 5' RACE reads anew with MiXCR; each CDR3 protein has one entry. The sample has about 80,000 distinct CDR3 sequences, roughly 5.3% seen once. Germline assignment: CDR1 SNHLY and CDR2 FYNNEI. The CDR3 totals 14 residues. The sample consisted of whole blood, taken at baseline. The chain links TRBV2 to TRBJ1-5; D remains ambiguous. This TCR came from an adult who was a healthcare worker with PCR-confirmed SARS-CoV-2 infection or an uninfected control (not recorded which). CDR3 nucleotide sequence: TGTGTCAGCAGTTCTACGAGGGTCAATCAGCCCCAGCATTTT. This gives the protein CVSSSTRVNQPQHF.